What follows are 16 T cell receptor beta chains derived from one specimen sequenced in a study of blood T cell repertoires in COVID-19. Only in-frame clones appear in the TCRdb table, and some are missing; sequencing was by immunoSEQ multiplex PCR. The table shows under 150,000 clones, with about 80% occurring only once. Sequencing was performed on peripheral blood. Source of these receptors: a human donor in a cohort sampled during active COVID-19.

The V and J genes are TRBV6-2 or TRBV6-3 and TRBJ2-3, with 10 bases matching TRBD2. The V segment lost 4 bases and the J segment 4 bases; nucleotides outside the gene matches: 8. The germline V gene has CDR1 MNHEY and CDR2 SVGEGT. CDR3 length: 16 residues. The CDR3 spells CASSLLAGRGADTQYF. CDR3 nucleotides: TGTGCCAGCAGTTTACTAGCGGGGAGAGGGGCAGATACGCAGTATTTT.

The rearrangement links TRBV11-2 to TRBJ2-2, with 8 bases fitting TRBD1. CDR1 is SGHAT, CDR2 FQNNGV, per germline. This CDR3 spans 15 amino acids. Trimming removed 4 bases from V and 2 bases from J; junction bases left unmatched: 3. CDR3 nucleotide sequence: TGTGCCAGCAGCTCCGGACAGGGAAACACCGGGGAGCTGTTTTTT. It is translated as CASSSGQGNTGELFF.

The J gene is TRBJ2-3, the V gene TRBV5-1; TRBD2 is a possible D gene (6 bases). The CDR3 totals 15 residues. V was shortened by 2 bases and J by 5 bases, with 15 bases between the two germline ends. Germline-derived CDR1 and CDR2 are SGHRS and YFSETQ. CDR3 nucleotide sequence: TGCGCCAGCAGCTTCGGGAGTCTAGCTGTAGATACGCAGTATTTT. Amino acids: CASSFGSLAVDTQYF.

Turning to this clone: The same CDR3 can be traced to other DNA sequences in this sample. The CDR3 loop is CASSLGGDQPQHF. CDR3 nucleotides: TGTGCCAGCAGCTTGGGCGGAGATCAGCCCCAGCATTTT. The chain couples TRBV5-5 to TRBJ1-5; D is unclear. V lost 0 bases and J lost 5, with 6 bases in between. This CDR3 spans 13 amino acids. Per germline, CDR1 SGHKS and CDR2 YYEKEE (reference sequence).

V usage is TRBV6-6 and J usage is TRBJ1-2; D call uncertain. This CDR3 has 16 amino acids. Between the trimmed V and J ends, which lost 2 bases and 2 bases, there was a span of 15 bases. CDR1 and CDR2 from the germline V gene are MNHNY and SVGAGI (reference sequence). CDR3 nucleotides: TGTGCCAGCAGTTACCGGGATTCTTCCCTAAACTATGGCTACACCTTC. Its protein is CASSYRDSSLNYGYTF.

This clone was detected once. The chain carries TRBV10-3 and TRBJ1-2; 7 bases align to TRBD1. V gave up 6 bases and J gave up 2 bases; unmatched junction bases: 6. The CDR3 consists of 14 residues. Germline values: CDR1 ENHRY, CDR2 SYGVKD. This CDR3 reads CAISDRAINYGYTF. The CDR3 DNA reads TGTGCCATCAGCGACAGGGCGATCAACTATGGCTACACCTTC.

This clone was detected a few times. The chain is built from TRBV5-1 and TRBJ2-1; TRBD1 matches 8 bases. In germline, CDR1 is SGHRS, CDR2 YFSETQ. This CDR3 has 16 residues. With 0 bases clipped from V and 4 bases from J, the junction kept 6 bases outside the gene matches. Here the CDR3 reads CASSLGPGTGYNEQFF. The CDR3, as DNA: TGCGCCAGCAGCTTGGGACCCGGGACAGGTTACAATGAGCAGTTCTTC.

This chain connects TRBV10-3 to TRBJ1-5; D may be TRBD1 (6 bases). CDR1 and CDR2 from the germline V gene are ENHRY and SYGVKD. The V gene lost 3 bases and the J gene lost 4 bases, with 7 bases spanning the gap. This CDR3 contains 13 residues. CDR3 bases: TGTGCCATCAGTGAACAGGGAAATCAGCCCCAGCATTTT. Protein sequence: CAISEQGNQPQHF.

The gene calls are TRBV5-1 and TRBJ2-1, with 10 positions matching TRBD2. Trimming cost V 4 bases and J 6 bases; bases outside gene matches: 7. Germline-derived CDR1 and CDR2 are SGHRS and YFSETQ. This CDR3 is built from 15 residues. The CDR3 protein is CASSPRTSGSNEQFF. For the CDR3, the DNA is TGCGCCAGCAGCCCTCGGACTAGCGGTTCCAATGAGCAGTTCTTC. The complete variable domain, with remaining parts taken from reference TRBV5-1 and TRBJ2-1, reads KAGVTQTPRYLIKTRGQQVTLSCSPISGHRSVSWYQQTPGQGLQFLFEYFSETQRNKGNFPGRFSGRQFSNSRSEMNVSTLELGDSALYLCASSPRTSGSNEQFFGPGTRLTVL.

The chain recombines TRBV10-3 with TRBJ1-3; 9 bases are a match to TRBD1. The CDR3 is made up of 16 amino acids. Germline CDR1 ENHRY, CDR2 SYGVKD. Germline trimming cut 2 bases from V and 4 bases from J; bases unmatched to any gene: 6. Written as DNA, the CDR3 is TGTGCCATCAGTGAGGGCCGGACAGGGGACGGAAACACCATATATTTT. It encodes CAISEGRTGDGNTIYF.

The V call is TRBV7-3, the J call TRBJ2-2; tentatively, D is TRBD1 (5 bases). Germline V gene sequence: CDR1 SGHTA, CDR2 FQGTGA. The CDR3 has 14 residues. V shed 4 bases and J shed 2 bases, with 8 bases lying between them. CDR3 in amino acids: CASSSTDNTGELFF. As DNA, the CDR3 is TGTGCCAGCAGCTCGACAGACAACACCGGGGAGCTGTTTTTT. Supplemented by reference TRBV7-3 and TRBJ2-2, the full variable domain reads GAGVSQTPSNKVTEKGKYVELRCDPISGHTALYWYRQSLGQGPEFLIYFQGTGAADDSGLPNDRFFAVRPEGSVSTLKIQRTERGDSAVYLCASSSTDNTGELFFGEGSRLTVL.

The chain carries TRBV5-1 and TRBJ1-1, with D uncertain. Germline-derived CDR1 and CDR2 are SGHRS and YFSETQ. V was clipped by 0 bases and J by 7 bases, with 10 bases between them. The CDR3 loop spans 13 amino acids. The CDR3 protein is CASSLDVRLEAFF. The CDR3 DNA reads TGCGCCAGCAGCTTGGATGTCAGACTTGAAGCTTTCTTT.

The chain employs TRBV25-1 and TRBJ1-6, with D possibly matching TRBD1 (6 bases). Germline CDR1 is MGHDK and CDR2 is SYGVNS. Trimming cost V 4 bases and J 7 bases, with 14 bases left between them. The CDR3 totals 15 residues. The CDR3 loop reads CASSGGGAGNSPLHF. CDR3 DNA sequence: TGTGCCAGCAGTGGTGGGGGGGCAGGGAATTCACCCCTCCACTTT.

This clone was detected only a few times. This chain connects TRBV7-2 to TRBJ2-7; D not certain. The V end lost 1 base, the J end lost 6 bases, and 13 bases lay between the germline ends. Germline V CDR1 and CDR2: SGHTA, FQGNSA. The CDR3 runs to 14 residues. The CDR3 protein is CASSLDGPGGEQYF. In DNA, the CDR3 is TGTGCCAGCAGCTTAGACGGTCCTGGCGGCGAGCAGTACTTC.

The rearrangement uses TRBV2 and TRBJ2-3; 13 bases map to TRBD2. The V and J ends lost 6 bases and 6 bases, in that order; junction bases with no gene match: 6. The germline V gene encodes CDR1 SNHLY and CDR2 FYNNEI. CDR3 length equals 15 residues. In DNA form, the CDR3 reads TGTGCCAGCAGAGGCGGGACTAGCGGGAAGGATACGCAGTATTTT. This translates into CASRGGTSGKDTQYF.

The chain carries TRBV29-1 and TRBJ1-2; a weak D match, TRBD1 (5 bases). The CDR3 sequence is 12 residues long. Germline values: CDR1 SQVTM, CDR2 ANQGSEA. V was cut by 3 bases and J by 4 bases, with 9 bases left in between. DNA for the CDR3: TGCAGCGTTGACCGGCAGGGCTATGGCTACACCTTC. Residues: CSVDRQGYGYTF.